The clone carrying this T cell receptor beta chain was found a few times. Its antigen is not identified. This sample is drawn from a study of cytomegalovirus exposure and HLA in healthy donors. Notes on the study in general: Of the V segments, some could not be distinguished, including TRBV6-2 and TRBV6-3, and were excluded. The study recorded 160 or so TCR beta chains that were cytomegalovirus-associated. Later findings reportedly placed an Asian-associated ancestry cluster below the roughly 670-donor mean for N-insertions. An analysis done earlier found most TCR beta V segments productive about 87% or about 30% of the time.

Researchers ran the PCR with 60 Vbeta and 13 Jbeta primers. Sequencing used immunoSEQ multiplex PCR; TCRdb keeps in-frame clones, though not all of them. The sample shows some 150,000 clones, 70% to 80% of them seen only once. This CDR3 region has 17 residues. J gave up 10 bases and V 4 bases, and 17 bases lay outside the gene matches. Germline V gene sequence: CDR1 SEHNR, CDR2 FQNEAQ (reference sequence). The gene calls are TRBV7-9 and TRBJ2-4, with 9 positions matching TRBD1. Sequenced: PBMCs. This clonotype was sampled from a man between 18 and 35 years old in good health and CMV-seropositive. CDR3 region: CASSSERTGTGFSIQYF. CDR3 DNA: TGTGCCAGCAGCTCAGAAAGAACCGGGACAGGGTTTTCGATTCAGTACTTC.